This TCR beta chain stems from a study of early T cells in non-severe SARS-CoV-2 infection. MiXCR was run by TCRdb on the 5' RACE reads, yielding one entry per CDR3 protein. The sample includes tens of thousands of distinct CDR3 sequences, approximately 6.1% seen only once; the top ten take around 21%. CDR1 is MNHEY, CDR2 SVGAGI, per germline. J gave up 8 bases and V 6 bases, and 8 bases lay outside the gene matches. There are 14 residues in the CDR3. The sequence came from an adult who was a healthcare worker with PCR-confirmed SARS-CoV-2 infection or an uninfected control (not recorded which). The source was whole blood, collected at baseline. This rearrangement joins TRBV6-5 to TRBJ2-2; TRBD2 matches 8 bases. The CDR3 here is CASRRSGGLGELFF. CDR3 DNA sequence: TGTGCCAGCAGACGATCGGGGGGGCTGGGGGAGCTGTTTTTT.